The T cell receptor beta chain described here comes from a study of identical twins (TCRdb year 2016). Regarding the study in general: To test whether fetal clonotypes persist, the study used deep sequencing on TCR alpha and beta repertoires from monozygotic twins, unrelated adults of various ages, and cord blood. To rule out contamination, replicate twin experiments were performed at different times with different library preparation protocols. Results and caveats for the whole study, not just this receptor: Because the same donors could not be followed over many years, conclusions were based on cross-sectional statistical analysis. Fewer insertions were carried by abundant cord blood beta clonotypes, a similar but weaker trend appeared in young adult naive repertoires, and no such trend appeared in memory repertoires. Zero-insertion analyses could be partly confounded by invariant T cells such as MAIT and iNKT, though diverse VJ usage argued against such confounding for most clonotypes. A weaker excess of twin sharing was found in beta out-of-frame sequences because the signal-to-noise ratio was lowered by fewer shared sequences. Out-of-frame TCR alpha sequences shared between twins showed an excess of low generation-probability sequences compared with coincidental sharing between unrelated individuals. In monozygotic twins, recombination models systematically underestimated out-of-frame TCR alpha sharing, but the models matched the sharing seen between unrelated individuals.

This clonotype has a count of ten or more. No antigen is known for it. No base qualities exist here, and no much larger clone lies one base off it. V and J are trimmed by 5 bases and 2 bases, and the gene matches miss 6 bases of the junction. The CDR3 measures 15 amino acids from cysteine to phenylalanine. The only DNA kept is the CDR3, 45 bases in frame from the first base. Via the germline V gene (reference sequence), CDR1 is SEHNR and CDR2 FQNEAQ. The library was made by 5' RACE. The data were produced on an Illumina HiSeq 2000. A universal primer binding site was added through template switching, and the final cDNA carried a unique molecular identifier so that TCR cDNA molecules could be counted accurately. Specific primers in the conserved constant-segment region were used to synthesize first-strand cDNA for TCR alpha and beta chains. To control for contamination, each cDNA library was double barcoded with a SMART-Mk sample barcode plus Illumina barcodes. TruSeq adapter sequences and Illumina sample barcodes were added in two successive PCR steps. TCR alpha and beta cDNA libraries were sequenced on the Illumina HiSeq platform with custom primers. Turning to the authors' computational methods: MiGEC processed the raw reads to extract unique molecular identifiers, while MiXCR was used to determine the CDR3 positions. For each individual, recombination models were inferred using an EM algorithm with the repgenHMM and IGoR tools. Shared clonotypes were analyzed with the tcR package in R, and sharing was normalized by the product of cloneset sizes. Out-of-frame nonproductive sequences were analyzed to study raw recombination free of thymic and clonal selection effects. Using fastp at Q25 and MiXCR, TCRdb reprocessed the public reads and kept productive beta chains. Rows with one shared CDR3 protein collapse into an entry with the most common genes and DNA. The V and J calls were determined by TCRdb, not by the authors. The sample table records 550,000 to 800,000 distinct CDR3 sequences; under 8.5% of these occur just once. 1.6% of the sample goes to the ten largest clones.

Every donor in the study was a healthy Caucasian. Three pairs of female monozygotic twins, all aged about 18 to 30 years, made up the twin cohort. Peripheral blood mononuclear cells were used as the source from which RNA for TCR libraries was isolated. This sample was also put to use in a study of yellow fever vaccine responses in identical twins. The second publication reports: The authors reported that the T cell response to vaccination in identical twins appeared partly convergent and partly personalized. The study precisely tracked vaccine-responding T cell clones in identical twins.

Sequencing input: PBMCs. This receptor was obtained from a woman aged 18 to 35 in good health. The rearrangement combines TRBV7-9 with TRBJ1-1; TRBD1 aligns with 9 central bases. CDR3 sequence: CASSQPGQGNTEAFF. In nucleotide form, the sequence is TGTGCCAGCAGCCAGCCGGGACAGGGTAACACTGAAGCTTTCTTT.